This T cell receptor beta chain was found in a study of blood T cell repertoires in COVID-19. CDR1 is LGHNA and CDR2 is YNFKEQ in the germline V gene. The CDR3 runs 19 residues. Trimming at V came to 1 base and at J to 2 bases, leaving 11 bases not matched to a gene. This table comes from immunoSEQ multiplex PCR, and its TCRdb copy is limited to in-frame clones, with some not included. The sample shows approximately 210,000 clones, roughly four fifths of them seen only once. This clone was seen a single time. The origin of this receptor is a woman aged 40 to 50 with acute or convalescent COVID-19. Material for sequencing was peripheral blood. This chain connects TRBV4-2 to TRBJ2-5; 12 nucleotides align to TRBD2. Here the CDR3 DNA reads TGTGCCAGCAGCCAAGGGGTCCGACTAGCGGGAGATGGGCAAGAGACCCAGTACTTC. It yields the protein CASSQGVRLAGDGQETQYF.